The 25 T cell receptor beta chains given below trace back to one sample, sequenced in a study of shared clonotypes between healthy human individuals. Repertoires were generated with immunoSEQ multiplex PCR, while TCRdb's copy carries only in-frame clones and drops some. The table has some 2,000,000 clones, nearly 97% seen once. Material: naive CD4+ T cells sorted from blood. The subset is: CD45RA+ positively selected. The receptors stem from a man between 18 and 29 years old in good health.

The chain recombines TRBV5-4 with TRBJ1-6, with TRBD1 matching 7 bases. The CDR3 covers 14 residues. CDR1 is SGHNT and CDR2 is YYREEE in the germline V gene (reference sequence). The V gene end was trimmed by 4 bases and the J gene end by 5 bases; junction bases not matched to a gene: 3. CDR3 in DNA: TGTGCCAGCAGCCAGACAGGGAATAATTCACCCCTCCACTTT. Translating gives CASSQTGNNSPLHF.

CDR3 bases: TGTGCCAGCAGCTTAGCCCCAGACGGAAGAGGAGGCTACACCTTC. Translation gives CASSLAPDGRGGYTF. The chain recombines TRBV7-2 with TRBJ1-2, with D uncertain. CDR1 is SGHTA, CDR2 FQGNSA, per germline. This CDR3 contains 15 residues. The V end was cut by 0 bases, the J end by 8 bases, with 16 bases between. The full variable domain, with the rest looked up from reference TRBV7-2 and TRBJ1-2, is GAGVSQSPSNKVTEKGKDVELRCDPISGHTALYWYRQSLGQGLEFLIYFQGNSAPDKSGLPSDRFSAERTGGSVSTLTIQRTQQEDSAVYLCASSLAPDGRGGYTFGSGTRLTVV.

About this clone: Other DNA sequences within the sample encode an identical CDR3. The gene calls are TRBV30 and TRBJ1-4; possible D gene TRBD1, 6 bases. Trimming left V 0 bases short and J 6 bases short, with 11 bases between. The length of the CDR3 is 14 residues. Looked up from germline, CDR1 is GTSNPN and CDR2 is SVGIG (reference sequence). CDR3 loop: CAWSVRGAYEKLFF. CDR3 in DNA: TGTGCCTGGAGTGTAAGGGGGGCTTATGAAAAACTGTTTTTT.

The J gene is TRBJ2-3, the V gene TRBV30; D not certain. CDR1 and CDR2 from the germline V gene are GTSNPN and SVGIG (reference sequence). The CDR3 length is 12 residues. V lost 6 bases and J 3 bases, leaving 10 bases between the germline ends. CDR3 protein: CACPASTDTQYF. DNA of the CDR3: TGTGCCTGCCCCGCGAGTACAGATACGCAGTATTTT.

In regard to this clone: Other nucleotide sequences from this sample produce the same CDR3. V and J are TRBV5-6 and TRBJ2-1; no definite D call. Trimming left V 1 base short and J 0 bases short, with 8 bases between. Germline values: CDR1 SGHDT, CDR2 YYEEEE. The CDR3 consists of 15 residues. CDR3 coding DNA: TGTGCCAGCAGCTTGAGCTTAAGCTCCTACAATGAGCAGTTCTTC. It encodes CASSLSLSSYNEQFF.

This chain links TRBV14 with TRBJ2-7; maybe TRBD1 (6 bases). Trimming removed 0 bases from V and 4 bases from J, with 16 bases in between. The germline V gene encodes CDR1 SGHDN and CDR2 FVKESK. The CDR3 totals 16 residues. The CDR3 DNA reads TGTGCCAGCAGCCAAGATTTTAGACAGGCGGTTTACGAGCAGTACTTC. Translation: CASSQDFRQAVYEQYF. Full variable domain (outside the CDR3, taken from reference TRBV14 and TRBJ2-7): EAGVTQFPSHSVIEKGQTVTLRCDPISGHDNLYWYRRVMGKEIKFLLHFVKESKQDESGMPNNRFLAERTGGTYSTLKVQPAELEDSGVYFCASSQDFRQAVYEQYFGPGTRLTVT.

The chain couples TRBV6-5 to TRBJ2-3; TRBD2 matches 12 bases. V lost 6 bases and J lost 4; bases outside the gene matches: 5. This CDR3 spans 15 amino acids. Germline CDR1 MNHEY, CDR2 SVGAGI. DNA for the CDR3: TGTGCCAGCAGAAAGACTAGCGGGGGATCAGATACGCAGTATTTT. As protein: CASRKTSGGSDTQYF.

The genes are TRBV11-2 and TRBJ1-6; D gene unclear. The V end lost 4 bases, the J end lost 7 bases, and 11 bases lay between the germline ends. Germline CDR1 reads SGHAT; CDR2 reads FQNNGV. The CDR3 contains 14 residues. CDR3 sequence (DNA): TGTGCCAGCAGCTCCGGCGGGAGGAATTCACCCCTCCACTTT. The encoded protein is CASSSGGRNSPLHF.

This chain links TRBV4-1 with TRBJ1-4; no clear D. This CDR3 comprises 13 residues. Germline-derived CDR1 and CDR2 are MGHRA and YSYEKL. Trimming took 3 bases from V and 7 from J, leaving 9 bases between them. The chain's CDR3 is CASSHAPFEKLFF. Written as DNA, the CDR3 is TGCGCCAGCAGCCATGCCCCCTTTGAAAAACTGTTTTTT.

Comments on this clone: Other nucleotide sequences from this sample produce the same CDR3. The chain couples TRBV18 to TRBJ2-7; D not resolved. Germline CDR1 is KGHSH and CDR2 is LQKENI. The CDR3 runs 14 residues. V was pared by 0 bases and J by 2 bases, with 8 bases between. The CDR3 region is CASSPPGQTYEQYF. The CDR3, as DNA: TGTGCCAGCTCACCACCGGGTCAAACCTACGAGCAGTACTTC.

The rearrangement uses TRBV10-3 and TRBJ1-4; D ambiguous. From germline, CDR1 is ENHRY and CDR2 SYGVKD. V was cut by 1 base and J by 0 bases, with 15 bases left in between. The CDR3 loop spans 18 amino acids. The CDR3 loop reads CAISEWGYYRSTNEKLFF. The DNA for the CDR3 is TGTGCCATCAGTGAGTGGGGTTATTACCGGTCAACTAATGAAAAACTGTTTTTT.

The J gene is TRBJ2-3, the V gene TRBV6-6, with TRBD1 identical over 7 bases. The germline CDR1 and CDR2 sequences are MNHNY and SVGAGI (reference sequence). Trimming at V came to 5 bases and at J to 2 bases, leaving 10 bases not matched to a gene. The CDR3 sequence is 16 residues long. CDR3 nucleotide sequence: TGTGCCAGCAGTGGATGGACAGGTAGTACCACAGATACGCAGTATTTT. It yields the protein CASSGWTGSTTDTQYF.

In regard to this clone: Different DNA sequences within this sample yield the same CDR3. The genes are TRBV28 and TRBJ2-7, with 8 bases that match TRBD1. CDR1 and CDR2 (germline): MDHEN, SYDVKM. The V and J ends lost 4 bases and 2 bases, in that order; junction bases with no gene match: 4. The CDR3 has 14 residues. This chain's CDR3 is CASSSGQATYEQYF. DNA for the CDR3: TGTGCCAGCAGTTCGGGACAGGCGACCTACGAGCAGTACTTC.

This chain's CDR3 is CASSLPGQGNYGYTF. In DNA, the CDR3 is TGTGCCAGCAGTTTACCGGGACAGGGGAACTATGGCTACACCTTC. The V call is TRBV6-6, the J call TRBJ1-2; 10 bases agree with TRBD1. Germline loops: CDR1 MNHNY, CDR2 SVGAGI (reference sequence). With 4 bases clipped from V and 2 bases from J, the junction kept 4 bases outside the gene matches. The CDR3 extends over 15 amino acids.

The CDR3 reads CASSSQGENSPLHF. DNA of the CDR3: TGTGCCAGCAGCTCACAGGGGGAGAATTCACCCCTCCACTTT. This chain uses TRBV9 with TRBJ1-6, with TRBD1 matching over 8 bases. Germline V CDR1 and CDR2: SGDLS, YYNGEE. The CDR3 spans 14 residues. J gave up 7 bases and V 4 bases, and 4 bases lay outside the gene matches.

This clone was seen a single time. The V call is TRBV14, the J call TRBJ2-3, with D possibly being TRBD2 (5 bases). Germline V gene lookup returns CDR1 SGHDN and CDR2 FVKESK. The CDR3 length is 15 residues. The V and J ends lost 6 bases and 4 bases respectively, with 17 bases between them. The CDR3 sequence: CASSGLGAPPDTQYF. In DNA form, the CDR3 reads TGTGCCAGCAGTGGGCTGGGAGCGCCCCCAGATACGCAGTATTTT.

The V gene is TRBV7-9, the J gene TRBJ2-1; 7 bases are a match to TRBD1. Trimming removed 2 bases from V and 4 bases from J; junction bases left unmatched: 14. CDR3 length: 18 amino acids. Germline values: CDR1 SEHNR, CDR2 FQNEAQ (reference sequence). The CDR3 sequence is CASSLWGQGVRGYNEQFF. The DNA of the CDR3 is TGTGCCAGCAGCTTATGGGGACAAGGGGTCAGGGGGTACAATGAGCAGTTCTTC.

This rearrangement joins TRBV18 to TRBJ1-6, with 7 bases identical to TRBD1. Germline lookup yields CDR1 KGHSH and CDR2 LQKENI. V was pared by 6 bases and J by 9 bases, with 8 bases of the junction left unmatched. This CDR3 contains 14 residues. The CDR3 DNA reads TGTGCCAGCTCGGAACAGGGGATCAGTTCACCCCTCCACTTT. Protein: CASSEQGISSPLHF. Based on the CDR3 plus reference TRBV18 and TRBJ1-6, the full variable domain is NAGVMQNPRHLVRRRGQEARLRCSPMKGHSHVYWYRQLPEEGLKFMVYLQKENIIDESGMPKERFSAEFPKEGPSILRIQQVVRGDSAAYFCASSEQGISSPLHFGNGTRLTVT.

As regards this clone: Distinct nucleotide sequences in the sample also encode this CDR3. This chain uses TRBV7-2 with TRBJ1-6; D uncertain. Trimming stripped 3 bases from V and 0 bases from J, with 6 bases between. CDR1 and CDR2 (germline): SGHTA, FQGNSA. CDR3 size: 15 residues. CDR3 DNA sequence: TGTGCCAGCAGCTTGAGCAGCTCCTATAATTCACCCCTCCACTTT. Its translation: CASSLSSSYNSPLHF.

With respect to this clone: This specimen includes other DNA sequences encoding the same CDR3. V gene TRBV28 combines with J gene TRBJ2-1; D possibly corresponds to TRBD2 (5 bases). Germline V lookup: CDR1 MDHEN, CDR2 SYDVKM. This CDR3 is 14 amino acids long. V gave up 2 bases and J gave up 2 bases, with 7 bases separating them. CDR3 DNA sequence: TGTGCCAGCAGTTTAGCGGGCCCCTACAATGAGCAGTTCTTC. Its protein product is CASSLAGPYNEQFF.

This clone came up once. V usage is TRBV30 and J usage is TRBJ1-5; D possibly corresponds to TRBD1 (6 bases). This CDR3 region has 14 residues. Trimming removed 3 bases at V and 2 bases at J, with 11 bases between. Germline V gene data show CDR1 as GTSNPN and CDR2 as SVGIG (reference sequence). CDR3 DNA sequence: TGTGCCTGGAGCACAGCAGGGGGCAATCAGCCCCAGCATTTT. Amino acid sequence: CAWSTAGGNQPQHF. The whole variable domain, filled in from reference TRBV30 and TRBJ1-5, reads SQTIHQWPATLVQPVGSPLSLECTVEGTSNPNLYWYRQAAGRGLQLLFYSVGIGQISSEVPQNLSASRPQDRQFILSSKKLLLSDSGFYLCAWSTAGGNQPQHFGDGTRLSIL.

CDR3 coding DNA: TGTGCCAGCTCACCTATTAGCGGGACGGGAACAGATACGCAGTATTTT. Translating gives CASSPISGTGTDTQYF. The chain combines TRBV18 with TRBJ2-3; 8 bases are a match to TRBD2. There are 16 residues in the CDR3. The germline gives CDR1 KGHSH, CDR2 LQKENI. Trimming removed 3 bases from V and 3 bases from J; junction bases left unmatched: 8.

The V and J genes are TRBV10-3 and TRBJ2-6, with 7 positions matching TRBD1. The CDR3 runs to 21 residues. V dropped 2 bases and J dropped 0; count of bases not matched to a gene: 16. Per germline, CDR1 ENHRY and CDR2 SYGVKD. Here the CDR3 reads CAISEVYIDREINSGANVLTF. As DNA, the CDR3 is TGTGCCATCAGTGAGGTCTACATCGACAGGGAAATAAACTCTGGGGCCAACGTCCTGACTTTC.

This chain links TRBV14 with TRBJ2-7, with unresolved D. The V gene lost 1 base and the J gene lost 11 bases, with 12 bases spanning the gap. This CDR3 contains 12 residues. Germline-derived CDR1 and CDR2 are SGHDN and FVKESK. CDR3 in amino acids: CASSQAPQLKYF. The CDR3 coding sequence is TGTGCCAGCAGCCAAGCCCCCCAGCTGAAGTACTTC.

V is TRBV2 and J is TRBJ1-6, with 8 bases identical to TRBD1. The CDR3 runs 17 residues. Germline V lookup: CDR1 SNHLY, CDR2 FYNNEI. V shed 9 bases and J 9 bases; nucleotides not matched to a gene: 19. Here the CDR3 reads CASYRDRMPYRISPLHF. The DNA of the CDR3 is TGTGCCAGTTACCGGGACAGGATGCCCTATCGAATTTCACCCCTCCACTTT. Combining the CDR3 with reference TRBV2 and TRBJ1-6 gives the whole variable domain EPEVTQTPSHQVTQMGQEVILRCVPISNHLYFYWYRQILGQKVEFLVSFYNNEISEKSEIFDDQFSVERPDGSNFTLKIRSTKLEDSAMYFCASYRDRMPYRISPLHFGNGTRLTVT.